This T cell receptor beta chain was identified in a study of blood T cell repertoires in COVID-19. Study background: Acute-phase and convalescent COVID-19 samples originated in the United States, Italy and Spain. PBMCs, B-cell-depleted T cells, or T cells were the source of the cDNA or gDNA that made up the material.

Authors' analysis steps: Amplification with reference gene primers provided the estimates of nucleated cell counts. The repertoire was sequenced with immunoSEQ multiplex PCR; TCRdb's copy has only in-frame clones and lacks some. V, J and clone size are those of that table, while D and trimming were read from the DNA. This sample has approximately 69,000 clones, with 70% to 75% found just once. The CDR3 consists of 15 residues. Germline assignment: CDR1 ENHRY and CDR2 SYGVKD. Trimming removed 3 bases from V and 6 bases from J; junction bases left unmatched: 7. The sequenced sample consisted of peripheral blood. The chain carries TRBV10-3 and TRBJ2-2; 7 bases are a match to TRBD1. The TCR was taken from a man between 60 and 70 years old with acute or convalescent COVID-19. CDR3 DNA sequence: TGTGCCATCAGTGAAAGCGCAGGGGGTGCCGGGGAGCTGTTTTTT. This translates into CAISESAGGAGELFF.